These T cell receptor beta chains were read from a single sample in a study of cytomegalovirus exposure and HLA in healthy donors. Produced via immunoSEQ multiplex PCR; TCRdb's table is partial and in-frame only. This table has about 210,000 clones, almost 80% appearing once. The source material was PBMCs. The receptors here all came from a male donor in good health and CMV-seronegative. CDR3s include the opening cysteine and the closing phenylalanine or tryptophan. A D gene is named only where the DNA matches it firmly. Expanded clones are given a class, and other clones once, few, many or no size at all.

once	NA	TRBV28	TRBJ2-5	CASGGLDQETQYF	TGTGCCAGCGGGGGGTTGGACCAAGAGACCCAGTACTTC
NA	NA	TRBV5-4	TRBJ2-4	CASSFDGQSKNIQYF	TGTGCCAGCAGCTTTGACGGACAATCCAAAAACATTCAGTACTTC
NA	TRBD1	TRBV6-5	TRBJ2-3	CASSRDSTSTDTQYF	TGTGCCAGCAGCCGGGACAGCACTAGCACAGATACGCAGTATTTT
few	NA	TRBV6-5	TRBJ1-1	CASSEGANTEAFF	TGTGCCAGCAGTGAAGGGGCGAACACTGAAGCTTTCTTT
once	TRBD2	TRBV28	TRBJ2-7	CASSRLGLDEQYF	TGTGCCAGCAGCCGACTGGGACTAGACGAGCAGTACTTC
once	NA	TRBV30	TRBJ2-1	CAWSGRGGYNEQFF	TGTGCCTGGAGTGGGAGGGGCGGCTACAATGAGCAGTTCTTC
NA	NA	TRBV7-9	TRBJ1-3	CASSGEGTGSGNTIYF	TGTGCCAGCAGTGGAGAAGGAACAGGCTCTGGAAACACCATATATTTT
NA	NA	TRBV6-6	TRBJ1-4	CASSYRLQGGEKLFF	TGTGCCAGCAGTTACAGGTTGCAGGGTGGTGAAAAACTGTTTTTT
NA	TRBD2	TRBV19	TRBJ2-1	CASSIVGQGLSGGAYNEQFF	TGTGCCAGTAGTATAGTCGGGCAGGGATTGAGCGGGGGGGCTTACAATGAGCAGTTCTTC
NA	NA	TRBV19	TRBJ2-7	CASSPRQSFYEQYF	TGTGCCAGTAGTCCCCGACAGTCCTTCTACGAGCAGTACTTC
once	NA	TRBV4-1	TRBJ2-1	CASSRENYGEQFF	TGCGCCAGCAGCCGGGAGAACTACGGTGAGCAGTTCTTC
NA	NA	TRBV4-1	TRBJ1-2	CASSQEKRGGDGGYTF	TGCGCCAGCAGCCAAGAGAAAAGAGGGGGAGACGGCGGCTACACCTTC
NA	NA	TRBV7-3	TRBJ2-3	CASSLELPDTQYF	TGTGCCAGCAGCTTGGAGTTGCCAGATACGCAGTATTTT
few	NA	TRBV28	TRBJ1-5	CASSPDARTANQPQHF	TGTGCCAGCAGTCCCGACGCTAGGACAGCCAATCAGCCCCAGCATTTT
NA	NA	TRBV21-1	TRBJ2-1	CASSPLNEQFF	TGTGCCAGCAGCCCGTTAAATGAGCAGTTCTTC
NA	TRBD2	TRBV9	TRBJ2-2	CASSVSTSGTGELFF	TGTGCCAGCAGCGTATCGACTAGCGGTACCGGGGAGCTGTTTTTT
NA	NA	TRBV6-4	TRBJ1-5	CASSDRGGQPQHF	TGTGCCAGCAGTGACAGGGGGGGGCAGCCCCAGCATTTT